Each of the 22 T cell receptor beta chains below was sequenced from the same sample in a study of beta chain features in type 1 diabetes. Since all of the isolated RNA was reverse transcribed, expressed TCRB transcripts were what got sequenced. Profiling relied on immunoSEQ multiplex PCR, and the TCRdb table lists in-frame clones only, not all of them. The table lists 600,000 to 700,000 clones, 10% to 15% of them singletons. No antigen has been assigned to these receptors. Whole-study findings and limits: A moderate, significant TCRB CDR3 shortening appeared in type 1 diabetes across four CD4+ subsets.

Sequencing was done on a sample of naive CD4+ T cells from blood. Every receptor here comes from a man between 18 and 35 years old with type 1 diabetes.

This sequence joins TRBV6-4 and TRBJ1-2; D is undetermined. Germline CDR1 reads MRHNA; CDR2 reads SNTAGT. Trimming took off 0 bases at V and 7 bases at J, with 3 bases between the two ends. This CDR3 spans 11 amino acids. CDR3 region: CASSDSRGYTF. The CDR3 DNA follows: TGTGCCAGCAGTGACTCTCGTGGCTACACCTTC.

This rearrangement joins TRBV5-4 to TRBJ1-2; a possible D gene is TRBD1 (5 bases). Trimming took 0 bases from V and 5 from J, leaving 11 bases between them. This CDR3 has 14 amino acids. Germline V gene lookup returns CDR1 SGHNT and CDR2 YYREEE (reference sequence). The CDR3 DNA follows: TGTGCCAGCAGCTTGGCAGAGGGGTTGTATGGCTACACCTTC. It encodes CASSLAEGLYGYTF.

CDR3 nucleotides: TGTGCCAGCAGTAATCCCGGGACAGGGAGTAGGGAGCAGTACTTC. Translation gives CASSNPGTGSREQYF. This chain connects TRBV28 to TRBJ2-7; TRBD1 aligns across 9 bases. The germline gives CDR1 MDHEN, CDR2 SYDVKM. This CDR3 is 15 amino acids long. Trimming cost V 5 bases and J 7 bases; bases outside gene matches: 12.

This clone was detected a few times. V and J are TRBV5-1 and TRBJ2-7; D is uncertain. The V and J ends lost 9 bases and 2 bases respectively, with 18 bases between them. This CDR3 has 14 amino acids. Germline CDR1 is SGHRS and CDR2 is YFSETQ. The chain's CDR3 is CATRPGMTAYEQYF. The CDR3 coding sequence is TGCGCCACCAGGCCTGGGATGACCGCCTACGAGCAGTACTTC.

The chain uses TRBV27 and TRBJ1-5; TRBD1 might be the D (6 bases). The CDR3 has 15 amino acids. V was cut by 4 bases and J by 1 base, with 11 bases left in between. Per the germline V gene, CDR1 is MNHEY and CDR2 is SMNVEV (reference sequence). CDR3 coding DNA: TGTGCCAGCAGTTCCGGGACACTAAGCAATCAGCCCCAGCATTTT. This codes for CASSSGTLSNQPQHF.

The sample holds a few counts of this clone. The rearrangement links TRBV7-9 to TRBJ1-5; D is unclear. Trimming took off 5 bases at V and 3 bases at J, with 14 bases between the two ends. The CDR3 contains 15 residues. Germline CDR1 and CDR2: SEHNR and FQNEAQ (reference sequence). The DNA for the CDR3 is TGTGCCAGCAGCCCCGGGATGGGGAACAATCAGCCCCAGCATTTT. Translated, it gives CASSPGMGNNQPQHF. Full variable domain (outside the CDR3, taken from reference TRBV7-9 and TRBJ1-5): DTGVSQNPRHKITKRGQNVTFRCDPISEHNRLYWYRQTLGQGPEFLTYFQNEAQLEKSRLLSDRFSAERPKGSFSTLEIQRTEQGDSAMYLCASSPGMGNNQPQHFGDGTRLSIL.

Remarks on this clone: In the same sample, other DNA sequences code for this CDR3. This chain uses TRBV7-9 with TRBJ1-1; D perhaps matches TRBD1 (5 bases). CDR3 length: 16 residues. V lost 1 base and J lost 1, with 13 bases in between. Germline V CDR1 and CDR2: SEHNR, FQNEAQ (reference sequence). CDR3 amino acids: CASSLGWDSRNTEAFF. CDR3 DNA sequence: TGTGCCAGCAGCTTAGGGTGGGACTCTCGGAACACTGAAGCTTTCTTT.

This clone was detected a few times. This chain uses TRBV7-2 with TRBJ2-7, with a weak D call TRBD1 (6 bases). Trimming pared 5 bases from V and 4 bases from J, leaving 15 bases between. CDR1 and CDR2 from the germline V gene are SGHTA and FQGNSA. The CDR3 has 14 residues. The DNA of the CDR3 is TGTGCCAGCAGCCAAAGGGACAATTCTTACGAGCAGTACTTC. It codes for CASSQRDNSYEQYF.

The chain is built from TRBV13 and TRBJ2-1; D unresolved. The CDR3 sequence is 17 residues long. V shed 3 bases and J shed 0 bases, with 15 bases lying between them. Germline V lookup: CDR1 PRHDT, CDR2 FYEKMQ (reference sequence). The DNA of the CDR3 is TGTGCCAGCAGCTTCGCTCCCACAGCCCTCTCCTACAATGAGCAGTTCTTC. Translating gives CASSFAPTALSYNEQFF.

A few counts support this clone. This sequence joins TRBV2 and TRBJ1-2, with D uncertain. The CDR3 runs to 13 residues. CDR1 is SNHLY and CDR2 is FYNNEI in the germline V gene. V gave up 6 bases and J gave up 2 bases, with 10 bases separating them. CDR3 nucleotides: TGTGCCAGCAGCCGGGAGGCGAACTATGGCTACACCTTC. The encoded protein is CASSREANYGYTF.

This clone was detected a few times. The chain employs TRBV19 and TRBJ2-7; the D gene could be TRBD1 or TRBD2 (6 bases each). This CDR3 is 16 amino acids long. With 4 bases removed from V and 6 bases from J, the gap between germline ends came to 22 bases. CDR1 is LNHDA and CDR2 is SQIVND in the germline V gene (reference sequence). CDR3 nucleotide sequence: TGTGCCAGTAGTAACCCGGGGGCGGTGGCAGGTGTCGAGCAGTACTTC. This gives the protein CASSNPGAVAGVEQYF.

The V call is TRBV7-2, the J call TRBJ1-4; 7 bases align to TRBD1. The CDR3 runs to 16 residues. With V trimmed by 3 bases and J by 8 bases, 12 bases remained unmatched. Per germline, CDR1 SGHTA and CDR2 FQGNSA. DNA for the CDR3: TGTGCCAGCAGCTTCCCCGCTCGACAGGGTCGGGAAAAACTGTTTTTT. This codes for CASSFPARQGREKLFF.

The chain has TRBV29-1 and TRBJ1-1; TRBD1 matches at 7 bases. The CDR3 is 15 residues long. Germline lookup yields CDR1 SQVTM and CDR2 ANQGSEA. The ends lost 4 bases at V and 1 base at J; junction bases unmatched: 9. The DNA for the CDR3 is TGCAGCGTTGTGCCCTTCGGGACAGAGAACACTGAAGCTTTCTTT. Residues: CSVVPFGTENTEAFF.

The chain uses TRBV19 and TRBJ2-1; 7 bases are shared with TRBD1. The length of the CDR3 is 16 residues. J lost 2 bases, V lost 0 bases, and 4 bases had no gene match. Germline CDR1 LNHDA, CDR2 SQIVND (reference sequence). The CDR3 loop reads CASSIDGRGTYNEQFF. The CDR3 DNA reads as TGTGCCAGTAGTATAGATGGCAGGGGGACCTACAATGAGCAGTTCTTC.

This clone was observed a handful of times. The J gene is TRBJ2-7, the V gene TRBV18, with TRBD2 matching 7 bases. The V gene's germline CDR1 is KGHSH and CDR2 LQKENI. The J segment lost 3 bases and the V segment lost 4 bases, leaving 6 bases of the junction unmatched. The CDR3 has 14 residues. CDR3 sequence (DNA): TGTGCCAGCTCACAGGCGGGGGATTTCTACGAGCAGTACTTC. It encodes CASSQAGDFYEQYF.

The rearrangement joins TRBV7-6 to TRBJ1-2, with D perhaps TRBD1 (6 bases). Trimming removed 5 bases at V and 3 bases at J, with 16 bases between. In germline, CDR1 is SGHVS, CDR2 FNYEAQ. CDR3 length: 15 residues. This CDR3 is CASSQGSGRDYGYTF. The CDR3 DNA reads as TGTGCCAGCAGCCAGGGGTCCGGCAGAGACTATGGCTACACCTTC.

This chain links TRBV19 with TRBJ1-2; D is undetermined. V lost 6 bases and J 0 bases, leaving 11 bases between the germline ends. This CDR3 is built from 14 residues. Germline CDR1 reads LNHDA; CDR2 reads SQIVND (reference sequence). The DNA for the CDR3 is TGTGCCAGTAGGAATGGAGGGTCTAACTATGGCTACACCTTC. The encoded protein is CASRNGGSNYGYTF.

This clone was detected a few times. The chain carries TRBV7-9 and TRBJ1-1; TRBD1 might be the D (5 bases). This CDR3 has 15 amino acids. Trimming pared 5 bases from V and 5 bases from J, leaving 18 bases between. Germline V gives CDR1 SEHNR, CDR2 FQNEAQ (reference sequence). CDR3 residues: CASSLEPGGATEAFF. CDR3 coding DNA: TGTGCCAGCAGCCTCGAACCGGGAGGGGCTACTGAAGCTTTCTTT.

This clone was seen only a few times. The chain uses TRBV28 and TRBJ1-1, with unresolved D. Germline-derived CDR1 and CDR2 are MDHEN and SYDVKM. V shed 4 bases and J shed 0 bases, with 9 bases lying between them. The CDR3 is made up of 14 amino acids. Here the CDR3 reads CASSSKGMNTEAFF. DNA for the CDR3: TGTGCCAGCAGTTCCAAAGGGATGAACACTGAAGCTTTCTTT. Full variable domain (outside the CDR3, taken from reference TRBV28 and TRBJ1-1): DVKVTQSSRYLVKRTGEKVFLECVQDMDHENMFWYRQDPGLGLRLIYFSYDVKMKEKGDIPEGYSVSREKKERFSLILESASTNQTSMYLCASSSKGMNTEAFFGQGTRLTVV.

A few counts support this clone. The chain carries TRBV14 and TRBJ2-5, with D maybe TRBD1 (6 bases). This CDR3 spans 14 amino acids. CDR1 and CDR2 (germline): SGHDN, FVKESK. Deletions cut 0 bases from V and 7 bases from J, with 12 bases between. The CDR3 DNA reads TGTGCCAGCAGCCAAGAAAACAGGGCTGGGACCCAGTACTTC. Residues: CASSQENRAGTQYF.

This clone was detected only a few times. The rearrangement joins TRBV28 to TRBJ2-7, with 10 bases fitting TRBD1. The CDR3 runs to 13 residues. The J segment lost 5 bases and the V segment lost 6 bases, leaving 4 bases of the junction unmatched. Germline CDR1 MDHEN, CDR2 SYDVKM. CDR3: CASRDRGPDEQYF. For the CDR3, the DNA is TGTGCCAGCAGAGACAGGGGGCCGGACGAGCAGTACTTC.

This clone showed up just a few times. The chain combines TRBV1 with TRBJ2-3. TRBV1 is a recognized pseudogene. The length of the CDR3 is 12 residues. The CDR3 bases are TGCACCAGCAGCCAAGAAGCAGATACGCAGTATTTT. It yields the protein CTSSQEADTQYF.